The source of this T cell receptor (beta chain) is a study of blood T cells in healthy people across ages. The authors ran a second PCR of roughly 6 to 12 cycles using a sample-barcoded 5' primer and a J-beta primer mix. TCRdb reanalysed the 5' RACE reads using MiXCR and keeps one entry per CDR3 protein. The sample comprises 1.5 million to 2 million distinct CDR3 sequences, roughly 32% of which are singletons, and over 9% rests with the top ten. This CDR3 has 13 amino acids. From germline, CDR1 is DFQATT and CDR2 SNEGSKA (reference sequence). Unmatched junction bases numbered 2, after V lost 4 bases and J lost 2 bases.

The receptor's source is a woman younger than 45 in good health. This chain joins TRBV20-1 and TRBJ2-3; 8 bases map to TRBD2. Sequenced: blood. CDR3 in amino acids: CSAIAGSTDTQYF. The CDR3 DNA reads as TGCAGTGCTATAGCGGGGTCCACAGATACGCAGTATTTT.